This T cell receptor (beta chain) was recovered during a study of T cell changes during pregnancy in multiple sclerosis. The repertoire was sequenced with immunoSEQ multiplex PCR; TCRdb's copy has only in-frame clones and lacks some. The data hold roughly 38,000 clones, with around 91% observed a single time. V dropped 2 bases and J dropped 6 bases, with 14 bases sitting between them. The CDR3 consists of 14 residues. Germline V lookup: CDR1 GTSNPN, CDR2 SVGIG (reference sequence). This receptor was obtained from a female donor with multiple sclerosis, enrolled in a pregnancy study. Material: CD8+ T cells from peripheral blood mononuclear cells, obtained in the first trimester of pregnancy. The chain carries TRBV30 and TRBJ2-1; tentatively, D is TRBD1 (7 bases). CDR3 sequence reads: CAWSRGLGGNEQFF. The CDR3 region has the DNA TGTGCCTGGAGTAGGGGGCTGGGGGGCAATGAGCAGTTCTTC. The variable domain in full, completed from reference TRBV30 and TRBJ2-1, reads SQTIHQWPATLVQPVGSPLSLECTVEGTSNPNLYWYRQAAGRGLQLLFYSVGIGQISSEVPQNLSASRPQDRQFILSSKKLLLSDSGFYLCAWSRGLGGNEQFFGPGTRLTVL.